This T cell receptor beta chain comes out of a study of PD-1 blockade in classical Hodgkin lymphoma. Sequencing used immunoSEQ multiplex PCR; TCRdb keeps in-frame clones, though not all of them. The table records some 28,000 clones, more than 65% of them present only once. The time point denotes: cycle 4 day 1 (C4D1), after five to seven weeks of nivolumab. Every single patient, without exception, relapsed after autologous stem cell transplantation, and brentuximab vedotin exposure varied. The CDR3 is 15 residues long. Trimming stripped 5 bases from V and 4 bases from J, with 17 bases between. Germline CDR1 and CDR2: LNHDA and SQIVND (reference sequence).

V gene TRBV19 combines with J gene TRBJ1-2; D is perhaps TRBD1 (5 bases). Sequences were derived from peripheral blood mononuclear cells (PBMCs), sampled before the fourth cycle of nivolumab. The sequence derives from a human donor with classical Hodgkin lymphoma. In DNA form, the CDR3 reads TGTGCCAGTAGTCCCCCGGGACCTACTATCTATGGCTACACCTTC. Translation: CASSPPGPTIYGYTF.